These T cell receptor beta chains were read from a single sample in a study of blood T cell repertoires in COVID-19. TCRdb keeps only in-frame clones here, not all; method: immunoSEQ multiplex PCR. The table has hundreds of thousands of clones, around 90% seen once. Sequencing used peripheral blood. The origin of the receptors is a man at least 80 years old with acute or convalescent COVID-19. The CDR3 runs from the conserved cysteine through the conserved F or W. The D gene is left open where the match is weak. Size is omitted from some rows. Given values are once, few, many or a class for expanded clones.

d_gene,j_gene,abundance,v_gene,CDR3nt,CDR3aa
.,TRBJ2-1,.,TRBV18,TGTGCCAGCTCACCCCGGGACGGGCGGGGAAGTTTGGTCGACAATGAGCAGTTCTTC,CASSPRDGRGSLVDNEQFF
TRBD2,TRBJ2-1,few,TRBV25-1,TGTGCCAGCAGTGCCCCGGGACTAGGAGATGGTGAGCAGTTCTTC,CASSAPGLGDGEQFF
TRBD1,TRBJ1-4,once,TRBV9,TGTGCCAGCAGCGTATCCAAGGGGACAGGGAACGAAAAACTGTTTTTT,CASSVSKGTGNEKLFF
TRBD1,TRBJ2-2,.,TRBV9,TGTGCCAGCAGCATCCCCCGGGGACAGGGGGACACCGGGGAGCTGTTTTTT,CASSIPRGQGDTGELFF
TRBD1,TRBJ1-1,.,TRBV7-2,TGTGCCAGCAGCTTACAAGGGACAGGGGCTTTCTTT,CASSLQGTGAFF
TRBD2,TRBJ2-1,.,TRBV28,TGTGCCAGCAGTCATAGCGGGAGCTCCTACAATGAGCAGCTCTTC,CASSHSGSSYNEQLF
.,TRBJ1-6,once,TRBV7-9,TGTGCCAGCAGCCCTGGATCCGGGGAATCACCCCTCCACTTT,CASSPGSGESPLHF
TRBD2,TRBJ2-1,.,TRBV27,TGTGCCAGTCAGTCGGGACTAGCGGGGATCACTGAGCAGTTCTTC,CASQSGLAGITEQFF
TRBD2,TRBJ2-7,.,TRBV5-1,TGCGCCAGCAGCTTACCCCCGGGACTAGCGGGAGGCCACTTCTCGGAGCAGTACTTC,CASSLPPGLAGGHFSEQYF
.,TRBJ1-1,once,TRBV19,TGTGCCAGTCCCGACCGGAGGGGAGCTTTCTTT,CASPDRRGAFF
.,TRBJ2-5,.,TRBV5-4,TGTGCCAGCAGCTCGCTGACAGGCCTTTCAGAGACCCAGTACTTC,CASSSLTGLSETQYF
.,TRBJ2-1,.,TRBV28,TGTGCCAGTCTTCCCTCGGGCGGGAAGTACAATGAGCAGTTCTTC,CASLPSGGKYNEQFF
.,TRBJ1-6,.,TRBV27,TGTGCCAGCAGCCCGGTCCCCCCGAGCTCCTATAATTCACCCCTCCACTTT,CASSPVPPSSYNSPLHF
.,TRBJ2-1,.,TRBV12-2,TGTGCAAGTCGCTTTAGAGAAAGGGGTCTAGCGGCGGGGGAGTTCTTC,CASRFRERGLAAGEFF
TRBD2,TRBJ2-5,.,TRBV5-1,TGCGCCAGCAGCTTGGCCGGGACTAGCGGGGGGCCCCAAGAGACCCAGTACTTC,CASSLAGTSGGPQETQYF
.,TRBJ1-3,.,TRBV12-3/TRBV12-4,TGTGCCAGCAGTTTAGGACAGGGAAACACCATATATTTT,CASSLGQGNTIYF
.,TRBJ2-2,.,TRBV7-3,TGTGCCAGCAGCTTACATGGCGGGACGAACACCGGGGAGCTGTTTTTT,CASSLHGGTNTGELFF
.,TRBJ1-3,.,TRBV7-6,TGTGCCAGCAGCTTAGAGGCCTTGTTTGGGGGCCCTGGAAACACCATATATTTT,CASSLEALFGGPGNTIYF
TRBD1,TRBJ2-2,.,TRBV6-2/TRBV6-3,TGTGCCAGCAGTTATGACAGGGGGACCGGGGAGCTGTTTTTT,CASSYDRGTGELFF
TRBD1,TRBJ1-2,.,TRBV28,TGTGCCACCCGGACAGGGGGCGCGGGTGACTATGGCTACACCTTC,CATRTGGAGDYGYTF
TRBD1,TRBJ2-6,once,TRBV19,TGTGCCAGTACGGGACAGGGTACGCCCGGGGCCAACGTCCTGACTTTC,CASTGQGTPGANVLTF
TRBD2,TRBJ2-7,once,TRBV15,TGTGCCACCTCGGGGCTAGCGGGAGAGGGGTCCCCCTACGAGCAGTACTTC,CATSGLAGEGSPYEQYF